These T cell receptor beta chains were read from a single sample in a study of T cell responses to AZD1222 COVID-19 vaccine. Sequencing used immunoSEQ multiplex PCR; TCRdb keeps in-frame clones, though not all of them. The data hold some 78,000 clones, with approximately 83% observed a single time. Sequenced material: peripheral blood, taken 28 days after the second AZD1222 dose. The receptors stem from an adult who received the AZD1222 COVID-19 vaccine. The CDR3 runs from the conserved cysteine through the conserved F or W. A D gene is named only where the DNA matches it firmly. Not all rows give a size; the values are once, few, many and, for expanded clones, a class.

- - TRBJ2-5 TRBV3-1/TRBV3-2 TGTGCCAGCAGCCAGGAGGGCGGGTCTATCCAAGAGACCCAGTACTTC CASSQEGGSIQETQYF
- - TRBJ2-3 TRBV28 TGTGCCAGCAGTCCCGGACACCCCACAGATACGCAGTATTTT CASSPGHPTDTQYF
- TRBD2 TRBJ2-3 TRBV7-2 TGTGCCATCGGGACTAGCGGGAGCACAGATACGCAGTATTTT CAIGTSGSTDTQYF
- - TRBJ2-2 TRBV5-1 TGCGCCAGCAGCTTGGTGCCGGGGGTGGAGACCGGGGAGCTGTTTTTT CASSLVPGVETGELFF
- TRBD1 TRBJ1-5 TRBV19 TGTGCCAGTACCACCGGGACAGGGATCAATCAGCCCCAGCATTTT CASTTGTGINQPQHF
medium-sized TRBD1 TRBJ1-4 TRBV7-9 TGTGCCAGCAGCTCGCGGACAGGGGGTGTTGAAAAACTGTTTTTT CASSSRTGGVEKLFF
once - TRBJ2-1 TRBV7-2 TGTGCCAGCAGCTCGACACCTCAGGCTTATGAGCAGTTCTTC CASSSTPQAYEQFF
- - TRBJ2-1 TRBV19 TGTGCCAGTACCAACCCCCAGGGGTCTTCCTACAATGAGCAGTTCTTC CASTNPQGSSYNEQFF
once TRBD2 TRBJ2-7 TRBV15 TGTGCCACCAGCAGTTATGGTGGGACTAGCGGGACCTACGAGCAGTACTTC CATSSYGGTSGTYEQYF
once - TRBJ1-2 TRBV9 TGTGCCAGCAGCCCGACGGGGGGGAATTATGGCTACACCTTC CASSPTGGNYGYTF
- TRBD2 TRBJ2-3 TRBV6-2/TRBV6-3 TGTGCCAGCAGTTCCCCGGGACTAGCGGGACCGGGAGATACGCAGTATTTT CASSSPGLAGPGDTQYF
- TRBD2 TRBJ2-5 TRBV7-2 TGTGCCAGCAGCTTATGGGGACTAGCGGGTGGGGAGACCCAGTACTTC CASSLWGLAGGETQYF
once TRBD1 TRBJ1-5 TRBV19 TGTGCCAGTAGAGACAGGGGAGACAATCAGCCCCAGCATTTT CASRDRGDNQPQHF
- TRBD1 TRBJ1-1 TRBV30 TGTGCCTGGAGGGGACAGGGGTCTGACACTGAAGCTTTCTTT CAWRGQGSDTEAFF
once - TRBJ2-5 TRBV5-1 TGCGCCAGCAGCTTGGCGGGTCCCGTTGAGACCCAGTACTTC CASSLAGPVETQYF
- TRBD1 TRBJ1-1 TRBV7-8 TGTGCCAGCAGCTCACTGACAGGGATGAACACTGAAGCTTTCTTT CASSSLTGMNTEAFF
- - TRBJ2-5 TRBV11-3 TGTGCCAGCAGCTTACCGGGACAAGAGACCCAGTACTTC CASSLPGQETQYF
- TRBD1 TRBJ2-3 TRBV5-8 TGTGCCAGCCGGGACAGGGGGAGCACAGATACGCAGTATTTT CASRDRGSTDTQYF
once - TRBJ2-5 TRBV2 TGTGCCAGCAGTGGGAATGGGCAAGAGACCCAGTACTTC CASSGNGQETQYF
- - TRBJ1-1 TRBV5-1 TGCGCCAGCAGCTTACAGGGAGAAACTGAAGCTTTCTTT CASSLQGETEAFF
- - TRBJ2-7 TRBV2 TGTGCCAGCAGTGAGAGCGCAGGGAGAAGGAACGAGCAGTACTTC CASSESAGRRNEQYF
- - TRBJ2-1 TRBV29-1 TGCAGCGTTGTTACAGACTTCAATGAGCAGTTCTTC CSVVTDFNEQFF
- - TRBJ1-5 TRBV15 TGTGCCACCAGCGTGGGGGATCAGCCCCAGCATTTT CATSVGDQPQHF
- - TRBJ1-1 TRBV28 TGTGCCAGCAGTTCTCTGACCTGGGGAGCTTTCTTT CASSSLTWGAFF
- - TRBJ2-2 TRBV30 TGTGCCTGGAGATCGAACGCGAACACCGGGGAGCTGTTTTTT CAWRSNANTGELFF
- - TRBJ2-1 TRBV4-3 TGCGCCAGCAGCCAAGACTCCAACTACAATGAGCAGTTCTTC CASSQDSNYNEQFF
- - TRBJ2-1 TRBV25-1 TGTGCCAGCAGTGAATCGGGAAGGAGCTCCTACAATGAGCAGTTCTTC CASSESGRSSYNEQFF
- TRBD1 TRBJ2-5 TRBV29-1 TGCAGCGTTGCTCCGACAGGGGTTGGGGAGACCCAGTACTTC CSVAPTGVGETQYF
- - TRBJ1-2 TRBV6-2/TRBV6-3 TGTGCCAGCAGGCCTCTTCGGGGGGACTATGGCTACACCTTC CASRPLRGDYGYTF
- TRBD1 TRBJ1-2 TRBV11-2 TGTGCCAGCAGCCCCTCCGGGACAGGGTTCGGCTACACCTTC CASSPSGTGFGYTF
- - TRBJ1-1 TRBV11-1 TGTGCCAGCAGCTTAGGATGGGGTGCGAACACTGAAGCTTTCTTT CASSLGWGANTEAFF
- TRBD2 TRBJ2-5 TRBV11-2 TGTGCCAGCAGCTTAGATCCGGGTGACAGCGGGAGGTCGGAAGAGACCCAGTACTTC CASSLDPGDSGRSEETQYF
- TRBD1 TRBJ1-2 TRBV28 TGTGCCAGCAGGCGACAGGGCGGAAGCGGCTACACCTTC CASRRQGGSGYTF
- - TRBJ1-1 TRBV27 TGTGCCAGCTCAAACTTAGTGATGGGCACTGAAGCTTTCTTT CASSNLVMGTEAFF
- - TRBJ2-1 TRBV7-3 TGTGCCAGCTCCCCCACTCCCTCCAATGAGCAGTTCTTC CASSPTPSNEQFF
- - TRBJ1-4 TRBV27 TGTGCCAGCAGTCCCTCGAAGTGGAAACTGTTTTTT CASSPSKWKLFF
- - TRBJ1-2 TRBV7-2 TGTGCCAGCAGCTTACAGGTCTATGGCTACACCTTC CASSLQVYGYTF
- TRBD2 TRBJ2-7 TRBV7-2 TGTGCCAGCAGCTCGGGACTAGCGGGGACCTACGAGCAGTACTTC CASSSGLAGTYEQYF
- - TRBJ2-7 TRBV29-1 TGCAGCGTTAGGGGGATAAGGTCCTACGAGCAGTACTTC CSVRGIRSYEQYF
- - TRBJ2-5 TRBV28 TGTGCCAGCAATCCCCTCTCTCCAGCACAAGAGACCCAGTACTTC CASNPLSPAQETQYF
- - TRBJ2-7 TRBV27 TGTGCCAGCAGTTTAGGGGGTAGCGAGCAGTACTTC CASSLGGSEQYF
- - TRBJ2-7 TRBV28 TGTGCCAGCAGTTTTATCAACGAGCAGTACTTC CASSFINEQYF
few TRBD1 TRBJ2-3 TRBV28 TGTGCCAGCAGTTTACGGACAGGGGGCCCAGATACGCAGTATTTT CASSLRTGGPDTQYF
- - TRBJ2-5 TRBV4-2 TGTGCCAGCAGCCAAAAACTAGGGTGGGAGACCCAGTACTTC CASSQKLGWETQYF